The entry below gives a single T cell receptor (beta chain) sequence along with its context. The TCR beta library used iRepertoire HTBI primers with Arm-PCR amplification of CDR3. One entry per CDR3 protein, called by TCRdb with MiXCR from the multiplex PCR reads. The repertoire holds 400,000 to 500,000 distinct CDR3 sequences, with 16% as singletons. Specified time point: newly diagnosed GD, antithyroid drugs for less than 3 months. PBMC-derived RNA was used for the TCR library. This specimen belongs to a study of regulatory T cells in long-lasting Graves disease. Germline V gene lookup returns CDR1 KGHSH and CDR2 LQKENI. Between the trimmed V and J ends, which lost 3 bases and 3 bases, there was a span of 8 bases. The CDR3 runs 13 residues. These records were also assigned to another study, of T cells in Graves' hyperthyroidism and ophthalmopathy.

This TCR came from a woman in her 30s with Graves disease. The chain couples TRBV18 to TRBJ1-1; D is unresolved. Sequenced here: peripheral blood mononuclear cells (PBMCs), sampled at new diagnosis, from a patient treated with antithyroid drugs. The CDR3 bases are TGTGCCAGCTCACCCGAGAGCTACACTGAAGCTTTCTTT. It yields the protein CASSPESYTEAFF.